Below are 2 T cell receptor beta chains sequenced from a single sample in a study of CD8+ T cells in alopecia areata. cDNA reverse transcribed from extracted RNA served as the sequencing template. Assay used: immunoSEQ multiplex PCR; TCRdb lists only in-frame clones, some missing. The sample contains approximately 140,000 clones, approximately 45% of which appear only once. What was sequenced was CD4+ T cells sorted from blood. The receptor set was obtained from a human donor with alopecia areata.

This clone was counted once. This sequence joins TRBV2 and TRBJ2-2; 10 bases are a match to TRBD2. CDR1 is SNHLY and CDR2 is FYNNEI in the germline V gene. V was clipped by 6 bases and J by 3 bases; unmatched bases: 4. This CDR3 spans 15 amino acids. CDR3 sequence reads: CASSGTSAYTGELFF. The CDR3 DNA reads TGTGCCAGCAGCGGGACTAGCGCGTACACCGGGGAGCTGTTTTTT.

This chain uses TRBV7-3 with TRBJ2-5; D not certain. V was pared by 5 bases and J by 1 base, with 8 bases between. The germline gives CDR1 SGHTA, CDR2 FQGTGA. This CDR3 has 13 amino acids. The CDR3 loop reads CASSPGFQETQYF. The CDR3 bases are TGTGCCAGCAGCCCCGGGTTCCAAGAGACCCAGTACTTC. Filled out from reference TRBV7-3 and TRBJ2-5, the complete variable domain reads GAGVSQTPSNKVTEKGKYVELRCDPISGHTALYWYRQSLGQGPEFLIYFQGTGAADDSGLPNDRFFAVRPEGSVSTLKIQRTERGDSAVYLCASSPGFQETQYFGPGTRLLVL.